Ten or more counts support the clone carrying this T cell receptor beta chain. The target antigen is unknown. Library construction for TCR beta used iRepertoire HTBI primers and Arm-PCR of CDR3 regions. One entry per CDR3 protein, called by TCRdb with MiXCR from the multiplex PCR reads. Among 550,000 to 650,000 distinct CDR3 sequences listed, about 16% were seen once. These data come from a study of regulatory T cells in long-lasting Graves disease. Points from the study as a whole: Persistent disease favored TRBV28, TRBJ1-2 and TRBJ2-5.

Time point: newly diagnosed GD, antithyroid drugs for less than 3 months. With RNA extracted from PBMCs as input, the TCR library was made. V was trimmed by 7 bases and J by 4 bases, leaving 23 bases between them. The CDR3 covers 16 residues. Germline-derived CDR1 and CDR2 are SNHLY and FYNNEI. This same sample was also taken into another study, of T cells in Graves' hyperthyroidism and ophthalmopathy.

This chain links TRBV2 with TRBJ2-7; tentatively, D is TRBD1 (6 bases). This TCR came from a man between 18 and 29 years old with Graves disease. The sequenced sample was peripheral blood mononuclear cells (PBMCs), obtained at new diagnosis, from a patient treated with antithyroid drugs. The CDR3 bases are TGTGCCAGCACCCCCCACAGTGAAAGGGGGAAATACGAGCAGTACTTC. Its protein product is CASTPHSERGKYEQYF. The full variable domain, with the rest looked up from reference TRBV2 and TRBJ2-7, is EPEVTQTPSHQVTQMGQEVILRCVPISNHLYFYWYRQILGQKVEFLVSFYNNEISEKSEIFDDQFSVERPDGSNFTLKIRSTKLEDSAMYFCASTPHSERGKYEQYFGPGTRLTVT.